What follows is one TCR beta chain and its context. Per the original data handling: By means of reference gene primer amplification, nucleated cell counts were estimated. Clones were read by immunoSEQ multiplex PCR, and TCRdb kept only the in-frame ones, dropping some. Clone size and V and J calls were adopted from that table, with D and trimming inferred from the DNA. The sample lists more than 300,000 clones, roughly 89% occurring once. The record originates from a study of blood T cell repertoires in COVID-19. As for the study in general: Samples representing acute and convalescent COVID-19 were sourced from the United States, Italy and Spain.

Individuals aged roughly 18 to 100 years were recruited from around 22 US areas. Grouping used clinical history reported by participants in a survey and questionnaire. V was pared by 5 bases and J by 3 bases, with 8 bases between. Per the germline V gene, CDR1 is DFQATT and CDR2 is SNEGSKA (reference sequence). This CDR3 contains 11 residues. The source of this sequence is a woman in her thirties who had recovered from COVID-19. Input material: PBMCs or T cells enriched from blood (not recorded which). The chain links TRBV20-1 to TRBJ2-7; maybe TRBD1 (6 bases). CDR3 nucleotides: TGCAGTGCTCCACAGGGCTACGAGCAGTACTTC. This sequence encodes CSAPQGYEQYF.